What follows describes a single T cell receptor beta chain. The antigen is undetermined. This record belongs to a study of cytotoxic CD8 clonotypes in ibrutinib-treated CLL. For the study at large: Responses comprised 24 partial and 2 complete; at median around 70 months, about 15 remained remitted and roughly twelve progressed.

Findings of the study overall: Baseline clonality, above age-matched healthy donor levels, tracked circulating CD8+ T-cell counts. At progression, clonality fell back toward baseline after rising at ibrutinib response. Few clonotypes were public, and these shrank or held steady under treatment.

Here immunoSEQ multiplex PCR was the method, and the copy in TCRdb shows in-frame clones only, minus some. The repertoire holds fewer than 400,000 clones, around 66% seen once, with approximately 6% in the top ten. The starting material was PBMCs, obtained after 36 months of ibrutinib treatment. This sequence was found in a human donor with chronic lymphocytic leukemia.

The CDR3 here is CASSQDAQGFTYEQYF. The CDR3 DNA is TGCGCCAGCAGCCAAGATGCGCAGGGTTTCACCTACGAGCAGTACTTC. The chain is built from TRBV4-1 and TRBJ2-7; possible D gene TRBD1, 5 bases. The CDR3 is 16 residues long. Trimming cost V 0 bases and J 2 bases, with 14 bases left between them. Germline CDR1 reads MGHRA; CDR2 reads YSYEKL.